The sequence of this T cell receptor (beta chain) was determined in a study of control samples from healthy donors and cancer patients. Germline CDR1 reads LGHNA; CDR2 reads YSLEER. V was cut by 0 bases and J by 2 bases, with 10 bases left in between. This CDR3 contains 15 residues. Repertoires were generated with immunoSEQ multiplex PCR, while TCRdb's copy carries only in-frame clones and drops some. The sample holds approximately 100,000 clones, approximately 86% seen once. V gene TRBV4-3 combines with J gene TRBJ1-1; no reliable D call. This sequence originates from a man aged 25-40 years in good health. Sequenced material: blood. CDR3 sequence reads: CASSQDEAVNTEAFF. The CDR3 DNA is TGCGCCAGCAGCCAAGATGAGGCAGTTAACACTGAAGCTTTCTTT.